This T cell receptor beta chain was retrieved from a study of shared clonotypes between healthy human individuals. This clone was picked up one time. Germline V gene data show CDR1 as MGHDK and CDR2 as SYGVNS. Trimming took 2 bases from V and 7 from J, leaving 12 bases between them. This CDR3 spans 14 amino acids. Clones were sequenced by immunoSEQ multiplex PCR, and TCRdb holds only the in-frame ones, with some missing. Of about 2.3 million clones listed, 90% to 95% are singletons. The sample taken for sequencing was naive CD4+ T cells from PBMCs. The subset is: CD45RA+ positively selected. The source of this sequence is a man between 18 and 35 years old in good health. Some clones in this sample may be carry-over from other donors' samples. The chain carries TRBV25-1 and TRBJ1-5, with D uncertain. In DNA form, the CDR3 reads TGTGCCAGCAGTGAAGGTGGCCCCCGCCAGCCCCAGCATTTT. As protein: CASSEGGPRQPQHF.